Following are 9 T cell receptor beta chains from one sample sequenced in a study of monozygotic twins with inflammatory bowel disease. Each CDR3 protein gets one entry in TCRdb, which reprocessed the 5' RACE reads and gives no DNA. This sample's clone table lists approximately 400,000 distinct CDR3 sequences. What was sequenced was blood. The receptors were gathered from a human donor with ulcerative colitis or Crohn's disease, or a healthy co-twin of an affected twin (not recorded which).

This chain links TRBV6-5 with TRBJ2-3; the D call from TCRdb, TRBD2, cannot be confirmed without DNA. This CDR3 comprises 15 residues. Germline values: CDR1 MNHEY, CDR2 SVGAGI. Here the CDR3 reads CASSYGGPGPDTQYF.

The chain combines TRBV9 with TRBJ2-2. Germline loops: CDR1 SGDLS, CDR2 YYNGEE. The CDR3 runs 13 residues. The CDR3 loop is CASSVTLPGELFF.

This sequence joins TRBV4-1 and TRBJ2-3; TCRdb's D call, TRBD2, is unchecked because there is no DNA. Germline lookup yields CDR1 MGHRA and CDR2 YSYEKL. CDR3 length: 16 amino acids. CDR3 sequence reads: CASSQAGGLAGDTQYF.

The rearrangement links TRBV4-2 to TRBJ2-2; TCRdb names TRBD1, which stays unverified in the absence of DNA. Per germline, CDR1 LGHNA and CDR2 YNFKEQ. This CDR3 spans 15 amino acids. The CDR3 sequence is CASSDAPRSTGELFF.

This chain's CDR3 is CSVELLGGRWGNSNTEAFF. The J gene is TRBJ1-1, the V gene TRBV29-1; the D gene TCRdb calls, TRBD1, cannot be checked with no DNA. This CDR3 spans 19 amino acids. Germline CDR1 reads SQVTM; CDR2 reads ANQGSEA.

The V and J genes are TRBV7-2 and TRBJ1-2. The CDR3 is made up of 14 amino acids. The germline gives CDR1 SGHTA, CDR2 FQGNSA. CDR3 loop: CASSTRNQAGGYTF. Full variable domain (missing parts from reference TRBV7-2 and TRBJ1-2): GAGVSQSPSNKVTEKGKDVELRCDPISGHTALYWYRQSLGQGLEFLIYFQGNSAPDKSGLPSDRFSAERTGGSVSTLTIQRTQQEDSAVYLCASSTRNQAGGYTFGSGTRLTVV.

The V call is TRBV4-3, the J call TRBJ2-7; as DNA is missing, the TRBD2 call by TCRdb cannot be tested. CDR1 and CDR2 from the germline V gene are LGHNA and YSLEER. There are 17 residues in the CDR3. CDR3 region: CASSQVGPAQPSYEQYF.

The rearrangement joins TRBV11-2 to TRBJ2-1; lacking DNA, the TRBD2 call made by TCRdb goes unchecked. The CDR3 contains 16 residues. Germline CDR1 and CDR2: SGHAT and FQNNGV. The CDR3: CASSSRIAGGSSEQFF. Filled out from reference TRBV11-2 and TRBJ2-1, the complete variable domain reads EAGVAQSPRYKIIEKRQSVAFWCNPISGHATLYWYQQILGQGPKLLIQFQNNGVVDDSQLPKDRFSAERLKGVDSTLKIQPAKLEDSAVYLCASSSRIAGGSSEQFFGPGTRLTVL.

The chain recombines TRBV27 with TRBJ1-2. CDR1 MNHEY and CDR2 SMNVEV come from the germline V gene (reference sequence). The CDR3 contains 14 residues. The CDR3 loop is CASSLLGGRYGYTF.